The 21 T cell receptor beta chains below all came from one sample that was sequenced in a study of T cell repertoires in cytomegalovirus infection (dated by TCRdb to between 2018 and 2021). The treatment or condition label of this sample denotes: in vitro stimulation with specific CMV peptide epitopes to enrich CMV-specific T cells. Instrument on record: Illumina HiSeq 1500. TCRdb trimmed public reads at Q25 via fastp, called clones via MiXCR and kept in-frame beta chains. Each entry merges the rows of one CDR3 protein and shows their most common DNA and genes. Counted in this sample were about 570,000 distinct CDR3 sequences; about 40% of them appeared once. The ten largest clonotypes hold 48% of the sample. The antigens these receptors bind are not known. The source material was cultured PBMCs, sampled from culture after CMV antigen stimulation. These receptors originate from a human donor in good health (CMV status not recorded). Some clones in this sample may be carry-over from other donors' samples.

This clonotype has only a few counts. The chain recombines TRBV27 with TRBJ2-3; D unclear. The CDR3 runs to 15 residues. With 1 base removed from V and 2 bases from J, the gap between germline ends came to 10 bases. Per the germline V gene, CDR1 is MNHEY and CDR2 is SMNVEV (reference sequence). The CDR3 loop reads CASSLFSVVTDTQYF. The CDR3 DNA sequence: TGTGCCAGCAGTTTATTTAGTGTAGTCACAGATACGCAGTATTTT.

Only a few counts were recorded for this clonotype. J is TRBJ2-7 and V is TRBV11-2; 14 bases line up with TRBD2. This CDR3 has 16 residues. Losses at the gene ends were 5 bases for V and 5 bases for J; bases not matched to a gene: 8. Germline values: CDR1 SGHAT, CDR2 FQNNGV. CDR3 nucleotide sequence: TGTGCCAGCAGCCGGAGGGGGACTAGCGGGAGCCACGAGCAGTACTTC. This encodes CASSRRGTSGSHEQYF. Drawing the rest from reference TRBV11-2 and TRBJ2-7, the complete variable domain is EAGVAQSPRYKIIEKRQSVAFWCNPISGHATLYWYQQILGQGPKLLIQFQNNGVVDDSQLPKDRFSAERLKGVDSTLKIQPAKLEDSAVYLCASSRRGTSGSHEQYFGPGTRLTVT.

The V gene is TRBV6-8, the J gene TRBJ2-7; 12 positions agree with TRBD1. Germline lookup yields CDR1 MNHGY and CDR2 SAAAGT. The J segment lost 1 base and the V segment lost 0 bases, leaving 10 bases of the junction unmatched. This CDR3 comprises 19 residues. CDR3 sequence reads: CASSYSPGQGAFWSYEQYF. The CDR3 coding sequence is TGTGCCAGCAGTTACTCGCCGGGACAGGGGGCTTTTTGGTCCTACGAGCAGTACTTC.

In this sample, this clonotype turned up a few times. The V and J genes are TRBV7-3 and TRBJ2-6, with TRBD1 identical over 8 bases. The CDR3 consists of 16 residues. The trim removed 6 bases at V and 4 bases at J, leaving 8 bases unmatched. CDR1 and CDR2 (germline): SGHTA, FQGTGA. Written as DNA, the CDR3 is TGTGCCAGCAGAACCAACAGGGGGTCGGGGGCCAACGTCCTGACTTTC. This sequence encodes CASRTNRGSGANVLTF.

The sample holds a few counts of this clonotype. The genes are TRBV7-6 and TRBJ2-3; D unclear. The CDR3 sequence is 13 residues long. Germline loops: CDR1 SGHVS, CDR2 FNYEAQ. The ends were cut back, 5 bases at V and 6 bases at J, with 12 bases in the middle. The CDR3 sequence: CASSPQPLDTQYF. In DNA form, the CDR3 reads TGTGCCAGCAGCCCTCAACCCCTCGATACGCAGTATTTT.

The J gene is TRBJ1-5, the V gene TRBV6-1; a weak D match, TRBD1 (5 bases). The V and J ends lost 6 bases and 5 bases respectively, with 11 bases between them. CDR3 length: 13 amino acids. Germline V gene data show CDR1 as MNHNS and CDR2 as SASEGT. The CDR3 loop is CASSADRDQPQHF. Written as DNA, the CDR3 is TGTGCCAGCAGCGCCGACAGAGATCAGCCCCAGCATTTT.

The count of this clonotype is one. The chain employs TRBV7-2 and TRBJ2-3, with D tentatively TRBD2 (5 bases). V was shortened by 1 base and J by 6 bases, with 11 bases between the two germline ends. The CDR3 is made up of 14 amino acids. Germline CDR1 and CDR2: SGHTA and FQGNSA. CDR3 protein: CASSLESPSDTQYF. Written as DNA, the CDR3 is TGTGCCAGCAGCTTAGAGTCCCCTAGCGATACGCAGTATTTT.

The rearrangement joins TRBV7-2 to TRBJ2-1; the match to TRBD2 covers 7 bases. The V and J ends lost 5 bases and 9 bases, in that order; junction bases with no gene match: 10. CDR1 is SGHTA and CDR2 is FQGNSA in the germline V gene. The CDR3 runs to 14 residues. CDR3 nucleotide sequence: TGTGCCAGCAGCCCCAATGGGGGGGGGGGTGAGCAGTTCTTC. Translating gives CASSPNGGGGEQFF.

CDR3 nucleotide sequence: TGCAGTGCTAGAGAGTTTGCCACTGAAGCTTTCTTT. Its protein is CSAREFATEAFF. The chain is built from TRBV20-1 and TRBJ1-1, with unresolved D. Trimming cost V 0 bases and J 4 bases, with 6 bases left between them. The CDR3 totals 12 residues. The germline gives CDR1 DFQATT, CDR2 SNEGSKA (reference sequence).

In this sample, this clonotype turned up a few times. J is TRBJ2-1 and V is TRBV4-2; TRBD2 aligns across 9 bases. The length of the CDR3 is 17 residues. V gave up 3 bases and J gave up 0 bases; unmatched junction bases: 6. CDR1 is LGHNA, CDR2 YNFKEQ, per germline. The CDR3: CASSQDAGGASYNEQFF. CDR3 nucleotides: TGTGCCAGCAGCCAGGATGCGGGGGGGGCCTCCTACAATGAGCAGTTCTTC.

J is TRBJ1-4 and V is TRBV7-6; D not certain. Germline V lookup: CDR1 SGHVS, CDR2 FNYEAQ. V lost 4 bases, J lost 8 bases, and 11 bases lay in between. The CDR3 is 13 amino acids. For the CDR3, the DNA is TGTGCCAGCAGCTATGGGTTAACGGAAAAACTGTTTTTT. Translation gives CASSYGLTEKLFF.

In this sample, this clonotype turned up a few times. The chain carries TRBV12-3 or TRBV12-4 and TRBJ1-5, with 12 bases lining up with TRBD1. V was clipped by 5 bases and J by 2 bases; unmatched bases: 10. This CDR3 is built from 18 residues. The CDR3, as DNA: TGTGCCAGCAGTCGGGGACAGGGGGCTGGTGACGGCAATCAGCCCCAGCATTTT. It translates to CASSRGQGAGDGNQPQHF.

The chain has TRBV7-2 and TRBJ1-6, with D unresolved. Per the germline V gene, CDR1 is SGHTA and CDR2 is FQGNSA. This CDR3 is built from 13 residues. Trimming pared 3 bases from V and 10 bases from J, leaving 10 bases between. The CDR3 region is CASSLEYRSPLHF. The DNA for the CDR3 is TGTGCCAGCAGCTTGGAATATCGGTCACCCCTCCACTTT.

The CDR3 here is CASSLSGSATGYTF. CDR3 in DNA: TGTGCCAGCAGCTTGTCGGGTTCTGCCACTGGCTACACCTTC. This chain uses TRBV7-2 with TRBJ1-2; D remains ambiguous. Germline V gene sequence: CDR1 SGHTA, CDR2 FQGNSA. V lost 3 bases and J 7 bases, leaving 15 bases between the germline ends. This CDR3 is built from 14 residues.

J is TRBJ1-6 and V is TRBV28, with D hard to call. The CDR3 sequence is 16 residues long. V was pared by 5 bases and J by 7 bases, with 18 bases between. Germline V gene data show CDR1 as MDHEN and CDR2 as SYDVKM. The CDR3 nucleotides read TGTGCCAGCAGTCTCCTGGATGTTACGGAAAATTCACCCCTCCACTTT. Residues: CASSLLDVTENSPLHF.

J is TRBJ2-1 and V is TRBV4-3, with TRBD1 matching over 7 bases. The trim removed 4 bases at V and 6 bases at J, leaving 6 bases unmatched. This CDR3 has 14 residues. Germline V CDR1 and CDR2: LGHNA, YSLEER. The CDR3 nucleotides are TGCGCCAGCAGCCTCTTGGGACAGATCAATGAGCAGTTCTTC. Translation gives CASSLLGQINEQFF.

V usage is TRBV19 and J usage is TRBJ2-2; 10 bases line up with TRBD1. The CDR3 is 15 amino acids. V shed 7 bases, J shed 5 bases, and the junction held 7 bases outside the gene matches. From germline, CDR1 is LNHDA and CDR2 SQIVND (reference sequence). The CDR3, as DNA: TGTGCCAGTACCGAAGACAGGGGGCATACCGGGGAGCTGTTTTTT. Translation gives CASTEDRGHTGELFF. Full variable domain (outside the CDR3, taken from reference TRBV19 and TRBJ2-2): DGGITQSPKYLFRKEGQNVTLSCEQNLNHDAMYWYRQDPGQGLRLIYYSQIVNDFQKGDIAEGYSVSREKKESFPLTVTSAQKNPTAFYLCASTEDRGHTGELFFGEGSRLTVL.

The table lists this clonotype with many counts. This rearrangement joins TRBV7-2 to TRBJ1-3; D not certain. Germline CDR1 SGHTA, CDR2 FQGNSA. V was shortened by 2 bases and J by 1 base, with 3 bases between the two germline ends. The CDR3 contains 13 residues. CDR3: CASSLRSGNTIYF. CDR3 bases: TGTGCCAGCAGCTTAAGGTCTGGAAACACCATATATTTT.

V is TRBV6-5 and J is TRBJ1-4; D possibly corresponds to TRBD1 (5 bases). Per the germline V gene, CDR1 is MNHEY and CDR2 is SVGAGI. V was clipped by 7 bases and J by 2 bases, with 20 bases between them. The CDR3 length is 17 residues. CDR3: CASTHRRLAGTNEKLFF. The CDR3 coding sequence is TGTGCCAGCACCCACCGACGTCTGGCAGGGACTAATGAAAAACTGTTTTTT.

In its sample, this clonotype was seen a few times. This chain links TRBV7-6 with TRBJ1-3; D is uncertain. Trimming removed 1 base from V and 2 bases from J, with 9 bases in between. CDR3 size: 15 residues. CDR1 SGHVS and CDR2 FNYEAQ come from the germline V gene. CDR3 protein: CASSLDVHPGNTIYF. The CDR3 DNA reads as TGTGCCAGCAGCTTAGATGTGCATCCTGGAAACACCATATATTTT.

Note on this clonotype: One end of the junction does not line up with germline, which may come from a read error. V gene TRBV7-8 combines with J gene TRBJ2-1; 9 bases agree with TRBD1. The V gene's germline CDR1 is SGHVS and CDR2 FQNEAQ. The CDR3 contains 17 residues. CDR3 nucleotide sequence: TGTGCCAGCAGCCGCCGGGACAGGGTTCGGGGCTACAATGAGCAGTTCTTT. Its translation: CASSRRDRVRGYNEQFF.